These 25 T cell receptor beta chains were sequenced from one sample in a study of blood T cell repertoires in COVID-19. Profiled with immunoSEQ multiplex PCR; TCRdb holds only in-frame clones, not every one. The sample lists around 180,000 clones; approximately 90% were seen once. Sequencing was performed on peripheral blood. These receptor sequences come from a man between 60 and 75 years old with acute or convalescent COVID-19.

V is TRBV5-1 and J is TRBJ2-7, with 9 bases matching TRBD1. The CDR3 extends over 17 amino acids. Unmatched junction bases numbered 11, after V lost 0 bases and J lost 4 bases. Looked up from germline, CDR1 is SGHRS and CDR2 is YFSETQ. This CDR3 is CASSLGTGGEGGYEQYF. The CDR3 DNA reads TGCGCCAGCAGCTTGGGTACAGGGGGCGAAGGTGGGTACGAGCAGTACTTC.

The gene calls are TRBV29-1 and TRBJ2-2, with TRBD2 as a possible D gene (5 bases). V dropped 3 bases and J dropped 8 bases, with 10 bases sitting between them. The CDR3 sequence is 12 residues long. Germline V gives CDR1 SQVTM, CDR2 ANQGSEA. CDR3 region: CSVDGMGGELFF. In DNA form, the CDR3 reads TGCAGCGTTGACGGGATGGGGGGGGAGCTGTTTTTT.

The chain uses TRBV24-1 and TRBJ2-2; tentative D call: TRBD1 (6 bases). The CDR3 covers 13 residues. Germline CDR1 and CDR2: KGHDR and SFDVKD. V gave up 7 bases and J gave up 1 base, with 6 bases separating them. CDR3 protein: CATRGQNTGELFF. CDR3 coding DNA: TGTGCCACCAGGGGACAGAACACCGGGGAGCTGTTTTTT.

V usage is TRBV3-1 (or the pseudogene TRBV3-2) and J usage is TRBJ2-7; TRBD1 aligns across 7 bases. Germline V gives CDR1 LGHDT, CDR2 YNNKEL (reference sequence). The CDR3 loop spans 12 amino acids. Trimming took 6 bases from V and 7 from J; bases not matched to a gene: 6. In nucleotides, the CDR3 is TGTGCCAGCAGTCAAACAGGGGATGAGCAGTACGTC. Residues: CASSQTGDEQYV.

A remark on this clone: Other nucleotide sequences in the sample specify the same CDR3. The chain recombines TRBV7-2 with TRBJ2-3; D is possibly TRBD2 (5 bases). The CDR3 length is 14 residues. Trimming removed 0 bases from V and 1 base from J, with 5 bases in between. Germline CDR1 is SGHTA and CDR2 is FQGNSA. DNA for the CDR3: TGTGCCAGCAGCTTAGCCGGGGGCACAGATACGCAGTATTTT. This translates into CASSLAGGTDTQYF.

The CDR3 region has the DNA TGTGCCAGCGGAAGGGCGGCGGGGAGGGAGACCCAGTACTTC. Its protein product is CASGRAAGRETQYF. The J gene is TRBJ2-5, the V gene TRBV2; a possible D gene is TRBD2 (6 bases). The CDR3 has 14 residues. V was pared by 8 bases and J by 5 bases, with 18 bases between. Germline V gene data show CDR1 as SNHLY and CDR2 as FYNNEI.

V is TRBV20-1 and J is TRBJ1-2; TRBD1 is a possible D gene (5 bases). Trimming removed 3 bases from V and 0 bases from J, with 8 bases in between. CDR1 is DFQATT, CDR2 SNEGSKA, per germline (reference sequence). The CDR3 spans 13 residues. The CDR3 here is CSASGGANYGYTF. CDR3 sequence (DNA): TGCAGTGCTAGTGGGGGGGCTAACTATGGCTACACCTTC.

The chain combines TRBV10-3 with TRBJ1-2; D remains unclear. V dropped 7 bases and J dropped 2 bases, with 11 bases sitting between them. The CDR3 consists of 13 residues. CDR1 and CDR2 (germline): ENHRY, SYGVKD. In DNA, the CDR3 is TGTGCCATCACCCAGGCCTTAAACTATGGCTACACCTTC. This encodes CAITQALNYGYTF.

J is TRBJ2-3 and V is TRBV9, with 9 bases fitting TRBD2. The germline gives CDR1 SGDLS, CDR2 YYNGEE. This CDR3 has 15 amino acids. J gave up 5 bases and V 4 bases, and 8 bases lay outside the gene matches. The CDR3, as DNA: TGTGCCAGCAGCTTCTCTAGCGGGATAAGAGATACGCAGTATTTT. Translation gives CASSFSSGIRDTQYF. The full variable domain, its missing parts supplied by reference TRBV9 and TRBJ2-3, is DSGVTQTPKHLITATGQRVTLRCSPRSGDLSVYWYQQSLDQGLQFLIQYYNGEERAKGNILERFSAQQFPDLHSELNLSSLELGDSALYFCASSFSSGIRDTQYFGPGTRLTVL.

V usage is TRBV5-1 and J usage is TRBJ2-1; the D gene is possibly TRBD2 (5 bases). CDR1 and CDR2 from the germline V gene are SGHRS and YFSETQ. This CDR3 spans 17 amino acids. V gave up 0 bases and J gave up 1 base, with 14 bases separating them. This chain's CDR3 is CASSLGSMSGSYNEQFF. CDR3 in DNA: TGCGCCAGCAGCTTGGGATCGATGAGCGGATCCTACAATGAGCAGTTCTTC.

The CDR3 region has the DNA TGTGCCAGCAGCTTGGGAACAGGCATCTATGGCTACACCTTC. Its translation is CASSLGTGIYGYTF. This rearrangement joins TRBV5-5 to TRBJ1-2, with D possibly being TRBD1 (5 bases). This CDR3 spans 14 amino acids. V dropped 0 bases and J dropped 4 bases, with 10 bases sitting between them. Germline CDR1 and CDR2: SGHKS and YYEKEE (reference sequence). The complete variable domain, with remaining parts taken from reference TRBV5-5 and TRBJ1-2, reads DAGVTQSPTHLIKTRGQQVTLRCSPISGHKSVSWYQQVLGQGPQFIFQYYEKEERGRGNFPDRFSARQFPNYSSELNVNALLLGDSALYLCASSLGTGIYGYTFGSGTRLTVV.

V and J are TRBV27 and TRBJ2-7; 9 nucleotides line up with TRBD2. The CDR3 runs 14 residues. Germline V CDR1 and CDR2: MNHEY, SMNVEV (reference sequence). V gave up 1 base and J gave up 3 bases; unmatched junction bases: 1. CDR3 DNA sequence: TGTGCCAGCAGTTTATTTAGCGGGAGCTACGAGCAGTACTTC. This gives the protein CASSLFSGSYEQYF.

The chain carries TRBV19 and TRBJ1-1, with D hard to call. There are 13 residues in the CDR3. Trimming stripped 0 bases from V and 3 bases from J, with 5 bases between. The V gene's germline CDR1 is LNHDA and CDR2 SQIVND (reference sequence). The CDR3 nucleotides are TGTGCCAGTAGTATAGAACTGGACACTGAAGCTTTCTTT. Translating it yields CASSIELDTEAFF.

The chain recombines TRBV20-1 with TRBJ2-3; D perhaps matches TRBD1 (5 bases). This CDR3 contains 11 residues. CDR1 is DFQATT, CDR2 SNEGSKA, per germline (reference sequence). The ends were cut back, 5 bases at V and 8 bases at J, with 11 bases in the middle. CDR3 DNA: TGCAGTGCTCCCGCGGACACTACGCAGTATTTT. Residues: CSAPADTTQYF.

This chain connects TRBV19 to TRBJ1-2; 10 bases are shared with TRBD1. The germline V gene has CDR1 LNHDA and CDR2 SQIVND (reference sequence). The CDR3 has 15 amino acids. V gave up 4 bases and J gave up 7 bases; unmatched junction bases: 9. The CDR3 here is CASSTPGQGTGGYTF. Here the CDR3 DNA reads TGTGCCAGTAGTACCCCGGGACAGGGGACGGGTGGCTACACCTTC.

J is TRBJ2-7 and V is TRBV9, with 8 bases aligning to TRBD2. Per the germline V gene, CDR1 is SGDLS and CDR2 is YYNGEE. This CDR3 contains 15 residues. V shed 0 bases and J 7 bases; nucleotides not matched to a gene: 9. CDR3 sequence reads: CASSVGSSGEGEQYF. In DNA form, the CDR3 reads TGTGCCAGCAGCGTAGGCAGTAGCGGGGAGGGAGAGCAGTACTTC. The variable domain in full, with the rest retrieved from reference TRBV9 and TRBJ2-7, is DSGVTQTPKHLITATGQRVTLRCSPRSGDLSVYWYQQSLDQGLQFLIQYYNGEERAKGNILERFSAQQFPDLHSELNLSSLELGDSALYFCASSVGSSGEGEQYFGPGTRLTVT.

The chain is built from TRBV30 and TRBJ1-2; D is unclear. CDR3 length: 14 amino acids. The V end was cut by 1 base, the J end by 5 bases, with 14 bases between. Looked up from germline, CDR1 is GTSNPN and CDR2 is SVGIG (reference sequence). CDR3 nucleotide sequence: TGTGCCTGGAGTGGAGACAACGGAGGGTATGGCTACACCTTC. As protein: CAWSGDNGGYGYTF. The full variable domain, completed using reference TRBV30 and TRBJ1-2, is SQTIHQWPATLVQPVGSPLSLECTVEGTSNPNLYWYRQAAGRGLQLLFYSVGIGQISSEVPQNLSASRPQDRQFILSSKKLLLSDSGFYLCAWSGDNGGYGYTFGSGTRLTVV.

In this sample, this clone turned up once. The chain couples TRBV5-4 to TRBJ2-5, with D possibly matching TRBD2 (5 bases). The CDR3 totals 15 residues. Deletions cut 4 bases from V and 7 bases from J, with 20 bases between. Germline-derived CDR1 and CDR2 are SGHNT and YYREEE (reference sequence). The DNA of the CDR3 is TGTGCCAGCAGCCCCCCGGGCTTCCCGGCGGGGACCCAGTACTTC. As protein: CASSPPGFPAGTQYF.

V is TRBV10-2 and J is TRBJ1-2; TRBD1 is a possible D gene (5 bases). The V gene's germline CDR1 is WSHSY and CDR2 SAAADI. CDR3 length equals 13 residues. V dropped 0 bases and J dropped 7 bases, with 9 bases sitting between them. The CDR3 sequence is CASSESTGGGYTF. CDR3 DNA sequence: TGCGCCAGCAGTGAGTCGACGGGGGGTGGCTACACCTTC.

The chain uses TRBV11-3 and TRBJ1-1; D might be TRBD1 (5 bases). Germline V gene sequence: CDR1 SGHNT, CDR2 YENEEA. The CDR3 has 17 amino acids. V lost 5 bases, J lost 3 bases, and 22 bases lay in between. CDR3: CASSPSRSLGGDTEAFF. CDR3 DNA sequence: TGTGCCAGCAGCCCCAGCCGGTCCCTCGGGGGGGACACTGAAGCTTTCTTT.

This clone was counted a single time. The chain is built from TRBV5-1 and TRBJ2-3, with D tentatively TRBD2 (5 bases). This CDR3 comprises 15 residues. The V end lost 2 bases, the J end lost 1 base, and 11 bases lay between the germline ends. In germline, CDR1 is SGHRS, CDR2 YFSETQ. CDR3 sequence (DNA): TGCGCCAGCAGCTTTAAAGCGGCCGGCACAGATACGCAGTATTTT. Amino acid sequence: CASSFKAAGTDTQYF.

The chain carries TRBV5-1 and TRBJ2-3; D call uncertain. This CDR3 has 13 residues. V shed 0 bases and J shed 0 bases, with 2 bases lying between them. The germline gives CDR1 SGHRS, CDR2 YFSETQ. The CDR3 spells CASSLASTDTQYF. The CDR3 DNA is TGCGCCAGCAGCTTGGCGAGCACAGATACGCAGTATTTT. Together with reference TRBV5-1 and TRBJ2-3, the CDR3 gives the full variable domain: KAGVTQTPRYLIKTRGQQVTLSCSPISGHRSVSWYQQTPGQGLQFLFEYFSETQRNKGNFPGRFSGRQFSNSRSEMNVSTLELGDSALYLCASSLASTDTQYFGPGTRLTVL.

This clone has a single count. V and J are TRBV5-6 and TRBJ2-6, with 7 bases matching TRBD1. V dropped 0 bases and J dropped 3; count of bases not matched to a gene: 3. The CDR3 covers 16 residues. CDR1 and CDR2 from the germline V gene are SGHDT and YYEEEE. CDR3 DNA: TGTGCCAGCAGCTTGGTGCCAGGGGGTGGGGCCAACGTCCTGACTTTC. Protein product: CASSLVPGGGANVLTF.

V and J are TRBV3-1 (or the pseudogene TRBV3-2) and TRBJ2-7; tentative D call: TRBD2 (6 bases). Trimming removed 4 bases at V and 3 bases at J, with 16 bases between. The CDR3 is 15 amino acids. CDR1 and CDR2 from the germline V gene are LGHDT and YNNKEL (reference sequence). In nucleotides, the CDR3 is TGTGCCAGCAGCCCCTCAAGCGGCGGGGACTACGAGCAGTACTTC. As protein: CASSPSSGGDYEQYF.

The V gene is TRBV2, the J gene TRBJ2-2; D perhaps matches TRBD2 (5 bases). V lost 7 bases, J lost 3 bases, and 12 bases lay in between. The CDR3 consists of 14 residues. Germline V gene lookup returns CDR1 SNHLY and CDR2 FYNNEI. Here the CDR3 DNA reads TGTGCCAGCACCGGGGTATCCTACACCGGGGAGCTGTTTTTT. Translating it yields CASTGVSYTGELFF.